Sequencing of this T cell receptor (beta chain) was carried out in a study of CD8 T cells in ankylosing spondylitis. The V gene's germline CDR1 is DFQATT and CDR2 SNEGSKA (reference sequence). V gave up 6 bases and J gave up 3 bases, with 20 bases separating them. The CDR3 sequence is 15 residues long. This clonotype was seen many times. TCRdb itself ran the 5' RACE reads through MiXCR, one entry per CDR3 protein. The sample shows 240,000 or so distinct CDR3 sequences, around 9.2% of them seen only once. The sequenced material came from blood, either unsorted or a sorted T cell fraction (not recorded which). The TCR comes from a male donor with ankylosing spondylitis or in good health (not recorded which). The chain carries TRBV20-1 and TRBJ1-1, with D possibly TRBD1 on 5 matching bases. The CDR3 is CSALPVRDVDTEAFF. The CDR3 region has the DNA TGCAGTGCCCTACCGGTCAGGGACGTTGACACTGAAGCTTTCTTT.